Each of the 22 T cell receptor beta chains below was sequenced from the same sample in a study of CD8 T cells in Susac syndrome. cDNA came from about 0.5 to 1 ug RNA primed by random hexamers. MiXCR, applied by TCRdb to the immunoSEQ multiplex PCR reads, yields one record per CDR3 protein. Of about 200,000 distinct CDR3 sequences listed, 85% to 95% were seen once; the top ten hold approximately 0.1%. The sequenced sample was CD4+ T cells from PBMCs. These receptor sequences come from a human donor in good health.

The chain is built from TRBV19 and TRBJ1-2, with D tentatively TRBD1 (6 bases). The CDR3 runs to 13 residues. From germline, CDR1 is LNHDA and CDR2 SQIVND (reference sequence). The V end lost 6 bases, the J end lost 2 bases, and 10 bases lay between the germline ends. The CDR3 DNA is TGTGCCAGTAGCTTTGACAGGAACTATGGCTACACCTTC. This sequence encodes CASSFDRNYGYTF.

This chain joins TRBV20-1 and TRBJ1-5; a weak D match, TRBD1 (5 bases). Trimming took off 5 bases at V and 6 bases at J, with 14 bases between the two ends. The CDR3 extends over 13 amino acids. Germline-derived CDR1 and CDR2 are DFQATT and SNEGSKA (reference sequence). CDR3: CSAQVGGSQPQHF. The DNA of the CDR3 is TGCAGTGCTCAGGTCGGGGGTAGTCAGCCCCAGCATTTT.

This rearrangement joins TRBV20-1 to TRBJ1-2, with TRBD1 identical over 7 bases. V trimming: 2 bases; J trimming: 6 bases; junction bases outside the gene matches: 6. Looked up from germline, CDR1 is DFQATT and CDR2 is SNEGSKA (reference sequence). The CDR3 is 13 amino acids. DNA for the CDR3: TGCAGTGCTAGATCGACAGGGACACATGGCTACACCTTC. It is translated as CSARSTGTHGYTF.

This rearrangement joins TRBV3-1 to TRBJ2-3; D is unresolved. Germline V gene lookup returns CDR1 LGHDT and CDR2 YNNKEL (reference sequence). Deletions cut 1 base from V and 3 bases from J, with 8 bases between. CDR3 length: 14 residues. The CDR3 region is CASSQGGRTDTQYF. DNA for the CDR3: TGTGCCAGCAGCCAAGGCGGTAGAACAGATACGCAGTATTTT.

This clonotype came up once. The chain combines TRBV20-1 with TRBJ1-5; D gene uncertain. Germline-derived CDR1 and CDR2 are DFQATT and SNEGSKA (reference sequence). This CDR3 region has 10 residues. Between the trimmed V and J ends, which lost 3 bases and 7 bases, there was a span of 4 bases. CDR3 in DNA: TGCAGTGCTAGGGCGCAGCCCCAGCATTTT. Amino acid sequence: CSARAQPQHF.

This clonotype was detected once. V is TRBV29-1 and J is TRBJ2-7, with a tentative D call TRBD1 (6 bases). The ends were cut back, 7 bases at V and 3 bases at J, with 19 bases in the middle. The CDR3 length is 14 residues. Germline V lookup: CDR1 SQVTM, CDR2 ANQGSEA. The CDR3 DNA reads TGCAGCGCCCGAGGGGCAGGGGCCCTCTACGAGCAGTACTTC. Its protein product is CSARGAGALYEQYF.

V gene TRBV15 combines with J gene TRBJ2-7; D perhaps matches TRBD2 (5 bases). CDR3 length: 14 amino acids. V was clipped by 3 bases and J by 0 bases, with 9 bases between them. Looked up from germline, CDR1 is LNHNV and CDR2 is YYDKDF (reference sequence). CDR3 DNA: TGTGCCACCAGCAGGGACTGGAGCTCCTACGAGCAGTACGTC. Its protein product is CATSRDWSSYEQYV.

This chain links TRBV30 with TRBJ2-3, with a possible D match to TRBD1 (6 bases). Between the trimmed V and J ends, which lost 2 bases and 5 bases, there was a span of 23 bases. This CDR3 comprises 17 residues. Per the germline V gene, CDR1 is GTSNPN and CDR2 is SVGIG (reference sequence). The CDR3 DNA is TGTGCCTGGAGTCAGGAGACCTCACAGGGTTTGGGAGATACGCAGTATTTT. The encoded protein is CAWSQETSQGLGDTQYF.

V gene TRBV7-9 combines with J gene TRBJ1-1, with 7 bases aligning to TRBD1. The junction had 9 bases not matched to a gene; V was cut back by 4 bases and J by 10 bases. Per germline, CDR1 SEHNR and CDR2 FQNEAQ (reference sequence). This CDR3 comprises 13 residues. The DNA of the CDR3 is TGTGCCAGCAGCTCGGGACAGCTGGGATTAGCTTTCTTT. Its translation: CASSSGQLGLAFF.

This sequence joins TRBV3-1 and TRBJ2-1, with 8 bases that match TRBD2. Germline V gene lookup returns CDR1 LGHDT and CDR2 YNNKEL (reference sequence). With 0 bases clipped from V and 5 bases from J, the junction kept 3 bases outside the gene matches. There are 15 residues in the CDR3. The CDR3 sequence: CASSQDRGGHNEQFF. The CDR3 DNA follows: TGTGCCAGCAGCCAAGATCGGGGGGGCCACAATGAGCAGTTCTTC.

The chain combines TRBV3-1 with TRBJ2-1; D gene unclear. CDR1 LGHDT and CDR2 YNNKEL come from the germline V gene (reference sequence). CDR3 size: 14 residues. V lost 2 bases, J lost 6 bases, and 11 bases lay in between. The CDR3: CASSQKGLINEQFF. In DNA, the CDR3 is TGTGCCAGCAGCCAAAAGGGCCTAATCAATGAGCAGTTCTTC.

This clonotype has only one observation. The rearrangement links TRBV29-1 to TRBJ2-3; D is unclear. The CDR3 is made up of 14 amino acids. V was clipped by 3 bases and J by 4 bases, with 14 bases between them. Germline assignment: CDR1 SQVTM and CDR2 ANQGSEA. The CDR3 DNA reads TGCAGCGTTGACGGTGGCGGACGTCCAGATACGCAGTATTTT. Its protein is CSVDGGGRPDTQYF.

The CDR3 region is CASSFGPAMEGYTF. CDR3 nucleotides: TGTGCCAGCAGCTTCGGTCCTGCCATGGAGGGCTACACCTTC. This chain connects TRBV7-2 to TRBJ1-2, with no clear D. Germline V gene sequence: CDR1 SGHTA, CDR2 FQGNSA. The CDR3 spans 14 residues. With 3 bases removed from V and 8 bases from J, the gap between germline ends came to 16 bases.

V usage is TRBV14 and J usage is TRBJ2-1; weak D call: TRBD1 (6 bases). CDR3 length equals 16 residues. CDR1 is SGHDN, CDR2 FVKESK, per germline. V gave up 0 bases and J gave up 3 bases, with 12 bases separating them. CDR3 sequence reads: CASSQEEEDSYNEQFF. The CDR3 bases are TGTGCCAGCAGCCAAGAAGAGGAGGACAGCTACAATGAGCAGTTCTTC.

The rearrangement uses TRBV20-1 and TRBJ1-4, with D unclear. Germline CDR1 is DFQATT and CDR2 is SNEGSKA (reference sequence). The V end was cut by 6 bases, the J end by 4 bases, with 12 bases between. CDR3 size: 13 residues. The CDR3 loop reads CSAHDPINEKLFF. The CDR3 DNA is TGCAGTGCCCATGACCCAATTAATGAAAAACTGTTTTTT.

The chain combines TRBV2 with TRBJ2-5; weak D call: TRBD1 (6 bases). The CDR3 spans 14 residues. V shed 6 bases and J shed 5 bases, with 16 bases lying between them. Looked up from germline, CDR1 is SNHLY and CDR2 is FYNNEI. The CDR3 region is CASSRDTNRETQYF. For the CDR3, the DNA is TGTGCCAGCAGCCGGGACACCAATCGGGAGACCCAGTACTTC.

This clonotype was seen a handful of times. This rearrangement joins TRBV20-1 to TRBJ2-1; D is ambiguous. The CDR3 loop spans 11 amino acids. Germline V gene sequence: CDR1 DFQATT, CDR2 SNEGSKA (reference sequence). V was cut by 4 bases and J by 4 bases, with 5 bases left in between. The CDR3 DNA follows: TGCAGTGCTACTGTGTACAATGAGCAGTTCTTC. Its protein product is CSATVYNEQFF.

The CDR3 protein is CASSQDVGVYGYTF. The CDR3 coding sequence is TGTGCCAGCAGCCAAGATGTTGGAGTTTATGGCTACACCTTC. This chain uses TRBV3-1 with TRBJ1-2; the D is unclear. The V gene lost 0 bases and the J gene lost 5 bases, with 10 bases spanning the gap. The CDR3 has 14 residues. Germline CDR1 is LGHDT and CDR2 is YNNKEL (reference sequence). Based on the CDR3 plus reference TRBV3-1 and TRBJ1-2, the full variable domain is DTAVSQTPKYLVTQMGNDKSIKCEQNLGHDTMYWYKQDSKKFLKIMFSYNNKELIINETVPNRFSPKSPDKAHLNLHINSLELGDSAVYFCASSQDVGVYGYTFGSGTRLTVV.

This sequence joins TRBV7-8 and TRBJ2-4, with D maybe TRBD1 (6 bases). The ends were cut back, 0 bases at V and 1 base at J, with 13 bases in the middle. The germline CDR1 and CDR2 sequences are SGHVS and FQNEAQ. The CDR3 spans 17 residues. The CDR3: CASSLARAGVAKNIQYF. The CDR3 DNA reads TGTGCCAGCAGCTTAGCGCGGGCAGGGGTGGCCAAAAACATTCAGTACTTC.

The chain combines TRBV28 with TRBJ2-7, with D tentatively TRBD1 or TRBD2 (5 bases each). Germline-derived CDR1 and CDR2 are MDHEN and SYDVKM. The germline V and J ends were trimmed by 6 bases and 4 bases, with 19 bases remaining between them. The CDR3 sequence is 15 residues long. DNA of the CDR3: TGTGCCAGCAGCACTTGGGGGACGGGCGCGTACGAGCAGTACGTC. Protein product: CASSTWGTGAYEQYV.

V usage is TRBV29-1 and J usage is TRBJ2-6; no reliable D call. This CDR3 is built from 13 residues. The V gene lost 4 bases and the J gene lost 2 bases, with 6 bases spanning the gap. CDR1 and CDR2 from the germline V gene are SQVTM and ANQGSEA. The CDR3 DNA is TGCAGCGTTGCGGCAACTGGGGCCAACGTCCTGACTTTC. This translates into CSVAATGANVLTF. Filled out from reference TRBV29-1 and TRBJ2-6, the complete variable domain reads SAVISQKPSRDICQRGTSLTIQCQVDSQVTMMFWYRQQPGQSLTLIATANQGSEATYESGFVIDKFPISRPNLTFSTLTVSNMSPEDSSIYLCSVAATGANVLTFGAGSRLTVL.

The chain links TRBV7-6 to TRBJ2-2; TRBD2 might be the D (6 bases). Trimming left V 7 bases short and J 0 bases short, with 15 bases between. Germline-derived CDR1 and CDR2 are SGHVS and FNYEAQ. This CDR3 is 16 amino acids long. CDR3: CASTPIPGANTGELFF. The CDR3 DNA sequence: TGTGCCAGCACCCCAATTCCGGGAGCGAACACCGGGGAGCTGTTTTTT.